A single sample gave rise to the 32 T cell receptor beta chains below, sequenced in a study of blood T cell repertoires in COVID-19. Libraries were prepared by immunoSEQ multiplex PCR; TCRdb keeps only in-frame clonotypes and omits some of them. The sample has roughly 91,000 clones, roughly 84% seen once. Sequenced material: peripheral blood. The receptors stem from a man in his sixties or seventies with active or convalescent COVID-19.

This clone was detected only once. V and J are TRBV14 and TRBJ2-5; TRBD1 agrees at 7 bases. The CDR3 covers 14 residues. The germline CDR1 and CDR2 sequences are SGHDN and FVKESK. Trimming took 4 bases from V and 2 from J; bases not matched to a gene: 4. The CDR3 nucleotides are TGTGCCAGCAGCCGGAACAGGGGACAAGAGACCCAGTACTTC. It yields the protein CASSRNRGQETQYF.

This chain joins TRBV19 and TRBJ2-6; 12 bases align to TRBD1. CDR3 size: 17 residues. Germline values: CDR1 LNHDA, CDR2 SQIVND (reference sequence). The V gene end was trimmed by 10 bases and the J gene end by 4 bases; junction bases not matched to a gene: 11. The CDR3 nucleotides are TGTGCCACCCGACCGGGACAGGGGGCGAGGGGGGCCAACGTCCTGACTTTC. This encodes CATRPGQGARGANVLTF.

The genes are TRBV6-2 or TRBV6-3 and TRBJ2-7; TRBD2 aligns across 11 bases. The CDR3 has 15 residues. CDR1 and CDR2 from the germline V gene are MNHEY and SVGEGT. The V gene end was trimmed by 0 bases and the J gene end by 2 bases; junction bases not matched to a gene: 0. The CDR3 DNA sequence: TGTGCCAGCAGTTACTCTAGCGGGGGGGCCTACGAGCAGTACTTC. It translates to CASSYSSGGAYEQYF.

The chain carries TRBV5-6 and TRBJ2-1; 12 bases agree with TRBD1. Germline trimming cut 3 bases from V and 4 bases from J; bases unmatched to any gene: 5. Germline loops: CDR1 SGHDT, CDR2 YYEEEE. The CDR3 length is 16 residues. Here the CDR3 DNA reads TGTGCCAGCAGCTCAGGGACAGGGGGCGGTTACAATGAGCAGTTCTTC. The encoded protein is CASSSGTGGGYNEQFF.

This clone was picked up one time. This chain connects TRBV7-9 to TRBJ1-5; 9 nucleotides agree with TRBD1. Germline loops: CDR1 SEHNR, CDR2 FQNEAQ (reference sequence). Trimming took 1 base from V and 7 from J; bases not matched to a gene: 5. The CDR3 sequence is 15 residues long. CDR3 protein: CASSLGTGASQPQHF. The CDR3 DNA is TGTGCCAGCAGCTTAGGGACAGGGGCTAGCCAGCCCCAGCATTTT.

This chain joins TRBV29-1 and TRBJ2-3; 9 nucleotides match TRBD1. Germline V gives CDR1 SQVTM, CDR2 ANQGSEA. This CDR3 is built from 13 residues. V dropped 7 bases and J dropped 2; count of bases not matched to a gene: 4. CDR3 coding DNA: TGCAGCGCCGGGGACAGGGACACAGATACGCAGTATTTT. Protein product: CSAGDRDTDTQYF.

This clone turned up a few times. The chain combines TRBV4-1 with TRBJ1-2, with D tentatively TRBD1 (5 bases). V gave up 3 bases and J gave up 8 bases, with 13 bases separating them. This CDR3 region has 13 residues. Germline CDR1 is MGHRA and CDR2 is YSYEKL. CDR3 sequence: CASSQDDRGGYTF. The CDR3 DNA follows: TGCGCCAGCAGCCAGGACGACAGAGGCGGCTACACCTTC.

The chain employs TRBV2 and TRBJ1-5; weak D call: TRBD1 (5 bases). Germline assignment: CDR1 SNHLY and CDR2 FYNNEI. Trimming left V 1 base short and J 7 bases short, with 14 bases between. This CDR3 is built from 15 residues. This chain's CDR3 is CASSEVTGGGQPQHF. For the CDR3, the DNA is TGTGCCAGCAGTGAAGTCACAGGAGGAGGGCAGCCCCAGCATTTT.

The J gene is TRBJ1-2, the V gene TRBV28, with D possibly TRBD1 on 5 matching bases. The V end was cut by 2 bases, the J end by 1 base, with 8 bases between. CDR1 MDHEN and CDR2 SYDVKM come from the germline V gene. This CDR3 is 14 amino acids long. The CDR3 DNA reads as TGTGCCAGCAGTTTAACCAGGGTTAACTATGGCTACACCTTC. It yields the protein CASSLTRVNYGYTF.

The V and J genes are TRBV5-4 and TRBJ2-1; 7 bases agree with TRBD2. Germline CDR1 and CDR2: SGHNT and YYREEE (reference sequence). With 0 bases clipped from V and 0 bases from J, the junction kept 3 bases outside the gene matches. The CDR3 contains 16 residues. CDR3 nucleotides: TGTGCCAGCAGCTTGGCCCGCGGGAGCTCCTACAATGAGCAGTTCTTC. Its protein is CASSLARGSSYNEQFF.

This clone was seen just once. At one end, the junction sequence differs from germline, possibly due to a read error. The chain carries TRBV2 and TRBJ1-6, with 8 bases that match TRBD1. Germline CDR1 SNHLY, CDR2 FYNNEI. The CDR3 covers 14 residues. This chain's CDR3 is CASNRGSSNSPLHF. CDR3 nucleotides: TGTGCCAGCAACAGGGGGTCCTCTAATTCACCCCTCCACTTT.

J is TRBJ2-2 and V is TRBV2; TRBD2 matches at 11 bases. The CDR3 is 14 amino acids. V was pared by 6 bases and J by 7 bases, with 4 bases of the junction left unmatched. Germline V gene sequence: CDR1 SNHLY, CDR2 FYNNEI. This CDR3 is CASRLAGGGGELFF. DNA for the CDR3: TGTGCCAGCAGGCTAGCGGGGGGCGGCGGGGAGCTGTTTTTT.

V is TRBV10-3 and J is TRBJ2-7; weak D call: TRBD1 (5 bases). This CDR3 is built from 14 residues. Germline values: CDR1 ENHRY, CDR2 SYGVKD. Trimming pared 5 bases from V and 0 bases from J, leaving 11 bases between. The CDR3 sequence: CAISSTAPSYEQYF. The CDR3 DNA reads TGTGCCATCAGTTCGACAGCCCCCTCCTACGAGCAGTACTTC.

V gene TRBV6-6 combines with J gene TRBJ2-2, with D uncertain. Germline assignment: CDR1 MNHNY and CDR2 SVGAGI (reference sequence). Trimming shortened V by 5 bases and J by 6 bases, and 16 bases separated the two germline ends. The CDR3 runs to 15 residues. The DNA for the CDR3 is TGTGCCAGCAGTATCGTAGTCCCCCCGCCCGGGGAGCTGTTTTTT. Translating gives CASSIVVPPPGELFF.

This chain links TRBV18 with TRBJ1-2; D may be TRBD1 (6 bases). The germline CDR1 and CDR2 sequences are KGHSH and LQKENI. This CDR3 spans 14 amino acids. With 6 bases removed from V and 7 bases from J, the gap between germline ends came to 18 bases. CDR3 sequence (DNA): TGTGCCAGCTCGTCGGACACAGGGTTAGGTGGCTACACCTTC. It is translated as CASSSDTGLGGYTF.

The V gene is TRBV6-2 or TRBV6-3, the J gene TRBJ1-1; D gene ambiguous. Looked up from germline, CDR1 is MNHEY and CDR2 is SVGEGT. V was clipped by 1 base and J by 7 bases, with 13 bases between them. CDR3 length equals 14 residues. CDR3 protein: CASSYWLAGNEAFF. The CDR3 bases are TGTGCCAGCAGTTACTGGCTCGCGGGAAATGAAGCTTTCTTT.

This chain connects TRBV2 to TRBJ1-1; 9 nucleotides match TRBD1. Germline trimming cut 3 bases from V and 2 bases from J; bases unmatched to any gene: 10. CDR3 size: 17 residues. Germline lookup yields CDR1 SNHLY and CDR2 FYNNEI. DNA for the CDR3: TGTGCCAGCAGTGAGGTGGGGACAGGGAAGGGAAACACTGAAGCTTTCTTT. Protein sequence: CASSEVGTGKGNTEAFF.

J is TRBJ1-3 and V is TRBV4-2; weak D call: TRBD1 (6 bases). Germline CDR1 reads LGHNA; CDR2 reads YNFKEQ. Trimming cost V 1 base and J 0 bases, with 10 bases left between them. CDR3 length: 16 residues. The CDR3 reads CASSQGQALSGNTIYF. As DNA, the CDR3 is TGTGCCAGCAGCCAAGGACAGGCGCTCTCTGGAAACACCATATATTTT.

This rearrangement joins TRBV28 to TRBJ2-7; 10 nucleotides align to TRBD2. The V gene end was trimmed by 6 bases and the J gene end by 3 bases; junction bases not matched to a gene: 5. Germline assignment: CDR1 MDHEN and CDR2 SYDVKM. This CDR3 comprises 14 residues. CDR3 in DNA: TGTGCCAGCAGGTCTAGCGGGGGACTCTACGAGCAGTACTTC. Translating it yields CASRSSGGLYEQYF.

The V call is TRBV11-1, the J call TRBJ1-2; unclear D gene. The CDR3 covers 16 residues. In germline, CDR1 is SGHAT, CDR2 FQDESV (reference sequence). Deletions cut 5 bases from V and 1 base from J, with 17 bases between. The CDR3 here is CASSPRIAGVNYGYTF. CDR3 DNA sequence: TGTGCCAGCAGCCCCAGGATTGCCGGGGTTAACTATGGCTACACCTTC.

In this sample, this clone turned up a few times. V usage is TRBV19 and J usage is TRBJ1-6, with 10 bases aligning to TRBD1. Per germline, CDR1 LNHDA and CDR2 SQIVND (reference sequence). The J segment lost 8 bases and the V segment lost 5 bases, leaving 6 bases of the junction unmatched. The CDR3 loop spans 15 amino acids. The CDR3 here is CASSLWTGGDSPLHF. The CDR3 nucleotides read TGTGCCAGTAGTCTGTGGACAGGGGGGGATTCACCCCTCCACTTT. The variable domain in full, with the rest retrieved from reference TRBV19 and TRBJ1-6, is DGGITQSPKYLFRKEGQNVTLSCEQNLNHDAMYWYRQDPGQGLRLIYYSQIVNDFQKGDIAEGYSVSREKKESFPLTVTSAQKNPTAFYLCASSLWTGGDSPLHFGNGTRLTVT.

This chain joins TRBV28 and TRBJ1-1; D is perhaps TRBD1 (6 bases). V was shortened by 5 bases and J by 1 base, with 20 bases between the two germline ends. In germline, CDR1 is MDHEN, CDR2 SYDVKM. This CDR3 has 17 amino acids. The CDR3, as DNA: TGTGCCAGCAGTCTTAGCCAGGGGAAAAATTGGAACACTGAAGCTTTCTTT. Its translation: CASSLSQGKNWNTEAFF. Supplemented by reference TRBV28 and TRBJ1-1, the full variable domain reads DVKVTQSSRYLVKRTGEKVFLECVQDMDHENMFWYRQDPGLGLRLIYFSYDVKMKEKGDIPEGYSVSREKKERFSLILESASTNQTSMYLCASSLSQGKNWNTEAFFGQGTRLTVV.

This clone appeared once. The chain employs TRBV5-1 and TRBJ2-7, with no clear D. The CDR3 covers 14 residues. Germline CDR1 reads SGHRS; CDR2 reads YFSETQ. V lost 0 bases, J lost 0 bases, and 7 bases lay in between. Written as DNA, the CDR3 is TGCGCCAGCAGCTTGGATCAGGTCTCCTACGAGCAGTACTTC. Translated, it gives CASSLDQVSYEQYF.

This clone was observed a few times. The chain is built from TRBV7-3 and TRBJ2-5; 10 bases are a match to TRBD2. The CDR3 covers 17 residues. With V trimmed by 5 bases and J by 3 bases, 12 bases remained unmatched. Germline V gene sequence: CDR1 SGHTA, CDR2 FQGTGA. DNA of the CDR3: TGTGCCAGCAGCCCTCGGTGGGTAGGACTAGCGGAAGAGACCCAGTACTTC. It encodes CASSPRWVGLAEETQYF.

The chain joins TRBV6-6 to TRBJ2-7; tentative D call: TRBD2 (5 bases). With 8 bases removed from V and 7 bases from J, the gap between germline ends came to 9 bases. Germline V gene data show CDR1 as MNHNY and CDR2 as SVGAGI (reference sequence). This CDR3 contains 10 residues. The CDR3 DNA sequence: TGTGCCAGCGCTCGGAGGGAGCAGTACTTC. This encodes CASARREQYF.

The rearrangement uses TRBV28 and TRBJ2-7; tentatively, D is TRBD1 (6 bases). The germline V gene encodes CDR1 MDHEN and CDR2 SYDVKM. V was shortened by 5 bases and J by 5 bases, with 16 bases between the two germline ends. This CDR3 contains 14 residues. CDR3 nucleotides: TGTGCCAGCAGTCTAACAGGGTCGGTCCACGAGCAGTACTTC. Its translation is CASSLTGSVHEQYF.

In DNA form, the CDR3 reads TGTGCCTGGAGGGCACAGGGGCGAGTCACTGAAGCTTTCTTT. Translation gives CAWRAQGRVTEAFF. The chain joins TRBV30 to TRBJ1-1; 7 bases are shared with TRBD1. Germline CDR1 GTSNPN, CDR2 SVGIG (reference sequence). The ends lost 3 bases at V and 4 bases at J; junction bases unmatched: 8. The CDR3 length is 14 residues. The complete variable domain, with remaining parts taken from reference TRBV30 and TRBJ1-1, reads SQTIHQWPATLVQPVGSPLSLECTVEGTSNPNLYWYRQAAGRGLQLLFYSVGIGQISSEVPQNLSASRPQDRQFILSSKKLLLSDSGFYLCAWRAQGRVTEAFFGQGTRLTVV.

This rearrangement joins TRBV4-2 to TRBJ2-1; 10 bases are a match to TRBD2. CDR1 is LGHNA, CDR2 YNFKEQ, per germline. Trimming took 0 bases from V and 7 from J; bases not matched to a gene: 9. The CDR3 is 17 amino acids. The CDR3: CASSQDPSGGVWNEQFF. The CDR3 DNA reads TGTGCCAGCAGCCAAGACCCAAGCGGGGGGGTTTGGAATGAGCAGTTCTTC.

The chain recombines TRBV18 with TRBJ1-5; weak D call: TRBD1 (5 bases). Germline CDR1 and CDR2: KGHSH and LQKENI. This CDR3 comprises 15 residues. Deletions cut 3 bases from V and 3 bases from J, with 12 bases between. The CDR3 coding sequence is TGTGCCAGCTCACCGGGGGGTTTGGACAATCAGCCCCAGCATTTT. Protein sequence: CASSPGGLDNQPQHF.

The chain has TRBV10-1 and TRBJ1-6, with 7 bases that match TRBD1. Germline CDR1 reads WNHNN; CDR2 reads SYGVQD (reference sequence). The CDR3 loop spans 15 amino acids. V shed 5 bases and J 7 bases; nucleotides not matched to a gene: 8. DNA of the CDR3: TGCGCCAGCAGTCAAACCGGGACAGTAAATTCACCCCTCCACTTT. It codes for CASSQTGTVNSPLHF.

The CDR3 nucleotides read TGTGCCAGCAGCTTGATGGCAGCCTCTGGGAGCGGGGAGCTGTTTTTT. This codes for CASSLMAASGSGELFF. V is TRBV5-4 and J is TRBJ2-2, with a weak D call TRBD2 (5 bases). V lost 1 base to trimming and J lost 7 bases, with 17 bases between them. CDR1 SGHNT and CDR2 YYREEE come from the germline V gene (reference sequence). The CDR3 spans 16 residues.

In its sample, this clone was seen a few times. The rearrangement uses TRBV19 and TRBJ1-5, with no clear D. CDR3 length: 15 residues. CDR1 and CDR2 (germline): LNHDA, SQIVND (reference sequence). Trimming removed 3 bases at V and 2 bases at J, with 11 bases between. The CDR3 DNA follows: TGTGCCAGTAGTATCGACGGAGCCGGCAATCAGCCCCAGCATTTT. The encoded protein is CASSIDGAGNQPQHF.